The 29 T cell receptor beta chains listed next were all sequenced from one sample in a study of T cell responses to AZD1222 COVID-19 vaccine. Clones were sequenced by immunoSEQ multiplex PCR, and TCRdb holds only the in-frame ones, with some missing. This table has some 81,000 clones, 86% appearing once. Specimen: peripheral blood, collected 28 days after the second AZD1222 dose. The receptors here all came from an adult who received the AZD1222 COVID-19 vaccine.

The chain joins TRBV6-2 or TRBV6-3 to TRBJ2-3; TRBD1 agrees at 7 bases. V shed 4 bases, J shed 3 bases, and the junction held 10 bases outside the gene matches. CDR1 and CDR2 from the germline V gene are MNHEY and SVGEGT. The CDR3 extends over 16 amino acids. CDR3 DNA: TGTGCCAGCAGTTTTCGACAGGGTACGAGGACAGATACGCAGTATTTT. It specifies CASSFRQGTRTDTQYF.

V is TRBV19 and J is TRBJ1-2; D is uncertain. Germline V gene data show CDR1 as LNHDA and CDR2 as SQIVND (reference sequence). CDR3 length: 13 amino acids. The V end lost 5 bases, the J end lost 8 bases, and 15 bases lay between the germline ends. CDR3 sequence reads: CASSPSPSGGYTF. CDR3 coding DNA: TGTGCCAGTAGTCCCTCGCCCAGTGGGGGCTACACCTTC.

The chain links TRBV10-1 to TRBJ1-2; 8 nucleotides align to TRBD1. There are 18 residues in the CDR3. V was clipped by 0 bases and J by 2 bases; unmatched bases: 11. CDR1 and CDR2 from the germline V gene are WNHNN and SYGVQD (reference sequence). The CDR3 DNA reads as TGCGCCAGCAGTGAGTCGGGGGTGACAGGGGTGCCCAACTATGGCTACACCTTC. Translation gives CASSESGVTGVPNYGYTF.

As DNA, the CDR3 is TGCGCCAGTCGACTAGCGGGGACTTCAGAGACCCAGTACTTC. It codes for CASRLAGTSETQYF. The genes are TRBV5-1 and TRBJ2-5, with 11 positions matching TRBD2. The CDR3 totals 14 residues. Germline V gene lookup returns CDR1 SGHRS and CDR2 YFSETQ. After removal of 8 bases from V and 4 bases from J, the junction contained 7 bases not matched to a gene.

The J gene is TRBJ2-5, the V gene TRBV29-1; 12 bases align to TRBD1. The J segment lost 5 bases and the V segment lost 6 bases, leaving 4 bases of the junction unmatched. The CDR3 loop spans 13 amino acids. Germline V gene sequence: CDR1 SQVTM, CDR2 ANQGSEA. DNA for the CDR3: TGCAGCGTAGGGACAGGGGGCGGGGAGACCCAGTACTTC. This translates into CSVGTGGGETQYF.

The CDR3 sequence is CAISRDREDSPLHF. DNA of the CDR3: TGTGCCATCAGCAGGGACAGGGAGGATTCACCCCTCCACTTT. The chain joins TRBV10-3 to TRBJ1-6, with TRBD1 matching over 9 bases. V was clipped by 6 bases and J by 8 bases; unmatched bases: 5. In germline, CDR1 is ENHRY, CDR2 SYGVKD. CDR3 length: 14 amino acids.

V gene TRBV10-2 combines with J gene TRBJ1-5, with D possibly TRBD1 on 6 matching bases. Germline assignment: CDR1 WSHSY and CDR2 SAAADI. Trimming cost V 6 bases and J 4 bases, with 16 bases left between them. CDR3 length equals 15 residues. The CDR3 region has the DNA TGCGCCAGCAGCGCACAGGGTGAAGGGAATCAGCCCCAGCATTTT. Protein sequence: CASSAQGEGNQPQHF.

The chain recombines TRBV9 with TRBJ2-3, with 7 nucleotides matching TRBD2. This CDR3 has 14 residues. V lost 4 bases, J lost 0 bases, and 2 bases stayed unmatched. CDR1 and CDR2 from the germline V gene are SGDLS and YYNGEE. This CDR3 is CASSLAASTDTQYF. The CDR3, as DNA: TGTGCCAGCAGCCTAGCGGCTAGCACAGATACGCAGTATTTT.

Only one count was recorded for this clone. The chain couples TRBV13 to TRBJ2-3; TRBD2 matches at 9 bases. V gave up 5 bases and J gave up 3 bases; unmatched junction bases: 9. This CDR3 is built from 16 residues. The V gene's germline CDR1 is PRHDT and CDR2 FYEKMQ (reference sequence). This CDR3 reads CASSDRGRAGTDTQYF. In DNA form, the CDR3 reads TGTGCCAGCAGCGACCGCGGGAGGGCCGGGACAGATACGCAGTATTTT.

The gene calls are TRBV15 and TRBJ2-5, with 8 bases fitting TRBD2. The length of the CDR3 is 14 residues. Germline values: CDR1 LNHNV, CDR2 YYDKDF (reference sequence). V shed 5 bases, J shed 2 bases, and the junction held 4 bases outside the gene matches. CDR3 DNA sequence: TGTGCCACCAGCCGACGACTAGCGCAAGAGACCCAGTACTTC. Protein sequence: CATSRRLAQETQYF. Based on the CDR3 plus reference TRBV15 and TRBJ2-5, the full variable domain is DAMVIQNPRYQVTQFGKPVTLSCSQTLNHNVMYWYQQKSSQAPKLLFHYYDKDFNNEADTPDNFQSRRPNTSFCFLDIRSPGLGDTAMYLCATSRRLAQETQYFGPGTRLLVL.

About this clone: At one boundary the junction diverges from the germline segment, which might be a read error. J is TRBJ2-7 and V is TRBV15, with D possibly being TRBD2 (5 bases). The CDR3 contains 14 residues. Germline V gene sequence: CDR1 LNHNV, CDR2 YYDKDF (reference sequence). CDR3 DNA: TGTGCCACCAGCAGAGATCGGGGTACGTTGAGGTTAAGCTTC. This encodes CATSRDRGTLRLSF.

The V call is TRBV19, the J call TRBJ2-2; possibly TRBD1 for D (5 bases). The CDR3 contains 16 residues. Trimming removed 4 bases at V and 3 bases at J, with 15 bases between. CDR1 and CDR2 (germline): LNHDA, SQIVND (reference sequence). CDR3 nucleotide sequence: TGTGCCAGTAGTAACCTCATCGACAGTTACACCGGGGAGCTGTTTTTT. Translation: CASSNLIDSYTGELFF.

The chain links TRBV11-3 to TRBJ2-3, with D tentatively TRBD2 (5 bases). V dropped 8 bases and J dropped 0 bases, with 6 bases sitting between them. Germline V gene sequence: CDR1 SGHNT, CDR2 YENEEA. The CDR3 sequence is 12 residues long. CDR3 sequence: CASGSSTDTQYF. The CDR3 coding sequence is TGTGCCAGCGGGAGTAGCACAGATACGCAGTATTTT. Looking up the rest from reference TRBV11-3 and TRBJ2-3 gives the full variable domain: EAGVVQSPRYKIIEKKQPVAFWCNPISGHNTLYWYLQNLGQGPELLIRYENEEAVDDSQLPKDRFSAERLKGVDSTLKIQPAELGDSAVYLCASGSSTDTQYFGPGTRLTVL.

About this clone: One junction end disagrees with the germline gene, perhaps due to a read error. The rearrangement joins TRBV11-2 to TRBJ1-5, with a possible D match to TRBD1 (5 bases). The CDR3 is 14 residues long. CDR1 is SGHAT and CDR2 is FQNNGV in the germline V gene. CDR3 coding DNA: TGTGCCAGCAGCGTAGACAGAGATCATCAGCCCCAGCATTTT. Translation gives CASSVDRDHQPQHF.

The chain has TRBV30 and TRBJ2-6, with a weak D call TRBD2 (6 bases). V dropped 4 bases and J dropped 0 bases, with 10 bases sitting between them. The CDR3 has 15 amino acids. The V gene's germline CDR1 is GTSNPN and CDR2 SVGIG (reference sequence). CDR3 coding DNA: TGTGCCTGGAAGCGGGCGAGCTCTGGGGCCAACGTCCTGACTTTC. It encodes CAWKRASSGANVLTF.

This sequence joins TRBV6-4 and TRBJ2-1, with 9 bases fitting TRBD1. With V trimmed by 4 bases and J by 5 bases, 9 bases remained unmatched. The germline V gene has CDR1 MRHNA and CDR2 SNTAGT. This CDR3 has 16 residues. CDR3 residues: CASSVLPGQGNNEQFF. The CDR3 DNA follows: TGTGCCAGCAGTGTCCTACCGGGACAGGGCAACAATGAGCAGTTCTTC.

The chain recombines TRBV7-8 with TRBJ1-6; maybe TRBD1 (6 bases). In germline, CDR1 is SGHVS, CDR2 FQNEAQ. V was clipped by 5 bases and J by 9 bases, with 17 bases between them. This CDR3 comprises 15 residues. For the CDR3, the DNA is TGTGCCAGCAGCCCCCCGGGACAAGTAGGTTCACCCCTCCACTTT. It codes for CASSPPGQVGSPLHF. Full variable domain (rest looked up from reference TRBV7-8 and TRBJ1-6): GAGVSQSPRYKVAKRGQDVALRCDPISGHVSLFWYQQALGQGPEFLTYFQNEAQLDKSGLPSDRFFAERPEGSVSTLKIQRTQQEDSAVYLCASSPPGQVGSPLHFGNGTRLTVT.

V is TRBV6-5 and J is TRBJ1-2, with TRBD1 matching 9 bases. The V and J ends lost 6 bases and 7 bases, in that order; junction bases with no gene match: 6. CDR3 length equals 13 residues. The germline CDR1 and CDR2 sequences are MNHEY and SVGAGI. CDR3 sequence: CASSPGQGFGYTF. CDR3 DNA sequence: TGTGCCAGCAGCCCGGGACAGGGCTTTGGCTACACCTTC.

This clone has more than one count but fewer than ten. The V gene is TRBV19, the J gene TRBJ1-1, with 7 positions matching TRBD1. V shed 0 bases, J shed 1 base, and the junction held 8 bases outside the gene matches. Germline V gene lookup returns CDR1 LNHDA and CDR2 SQIVND (reference sequence). This CDR3 region has 17 residues. The CDR3 region is CASSIDYRGPGNTEAFF. The CDR3 nucleotides read TGTGCCAGTAGTATAGATTATAGGGGGCCAGGGAACACTGAAGCTTTCTTT.

The chain is built from TRBV19 and TRBJ1-2, with D possibly being TRBD1 (5 bases). The length of the CDR3 is 12 residues. Germline V gene lookup returns CDR1 LNHDA and CDR2 SQIVND (reference sequence). V lost 5 bases to trimming and J lost 8 bases, with 12 bases between them. The CDR3 protein is CASSGSGQGYTF. DNA of the CDR3: TGTGCCAGTAGTGGTTCAGGGCAAGGCTACACCTTC.

This chain links TRBV19 with TRBJ2-5; 7 bases are a match to TRBD1. Trimming took 3 bases from V and 0 from J; bases not matched to a gene: 1. CDR3 size: 14 residues. Per germline, CDR1 LNHDA and CDR2 SQIVND (reference sequence). The CDR3 here is CASSMGTDQETQYF. DNA of the CDR3: TGTGCCAGTAGTATGGGGACAGACCAAGAGACCCAGTACTTC.

In regard to this clone: Other DNA sequences within the sample encode an identical CDR3. The chain uses TRBV19 and TRBJ2-7, with D maybe TRBD2 (5 bases). Trimming removed 2 bases at V and 0 bases at J, with 8 bases between. This CDR3 is 14 amino acids long. Germline V gene data show CDR1 as LNHDA and CDR2 as SQIVND (reference sequence). The CDR3 coding sequence is TGTGCCAGTAGTATACGAGCGGCCTCCTACGAGCAGTACTTC. This encodes CASSIRAASYEQYF.

The chain has TRBV19 and TRBJ1-2, with D maybe TRBD1 (5 bases). The CDR3 spans 17 residues. V lost 7 bases and J lost 4, with 25 bases in between. CDR1 is LNHDA and CDR2 is SQIVND in the germline V gene (reference sequence). The CDR3 protein is CASMGGAGTIEAYGYTF. CDR3 nucleotide sequence: TGTGCCAGTATGGGGGGAGCCGGGACCATCGAGGCCTATGGCTACACCTTC. Drawing the rest from reference TRBV19 and TRBJ1-2, the complete variable domain is DGGITQSPKYLFRKEGQNVTLSCEQNLNHDAMYWYRQDPGQGLRLIYYSQIVNDFQKGDIAEGYSVSREKKESFPLTVTSAQKNPTAFYLCASMGGAGTIEAYGYTFGSGTRLTVV.

The chain carries TRBV7-2 and TRBJ2-2; the D gene is possibly TRBD2 (6 bases). V shed 5 bases and J shed 6 bases, with 19 bases lying between them. Germline CDR1 reads SGHTA; CDR2 reads FQGNSA. The CDR3 loop spans 16 amino acids. The CDR3 nucleotides are TGTGCCAGCAGCCAGGATGGGGGGTACGTGGCCGGGGAGCTGTTTTTT. This codes for CASSQDGGYVAGELFF.

The chain uses TRBV5-5 and TRBJ2-7, with a weak D call TRBD1 (6 bases). The CDR3 length is 14 residues. V dropped 4 bases and J dropped 1 base, with 12 bases sitting between them. The germline V gene encodes CDR1 SGHKS and CDR2 YYEKEE (reference sequence). This CDR3 reads CASSLSTGSYEQYF. The CDR3 DNA is TGTGCCAGCAGCCTCAGCACAGGGTCCTACGAGCAGTACTTC.

The chain employs TRBV7-9 and TRBJ1-2; D remains ambiguous. The germline CDR1 and CDR2 sequences are SEHNR and FQNEAQ (reference sequence). Deletions cut 5 bases from V and 4 bases from J, with 14 bases between. The CDR3 contains 14 residues. The CDR3 reads CASSPARPAYGYTF. The CDR3 nucleotides read TGTGCCAGCAGCCCAGCGAGGCCAGCCTATGGCTACACCTTC.

The rearrangement uses TRBV5-5 and TRBJ2-2; a possible D gene is TRBD2 (5 bases). V was trimmed by 3 bases and J by 7 bases, leaving 22 bases between them. Germline V gives CDR1 SGHKS, CDR2 YYEKEE (reference sequence). The CDR3 totals 17 residues. CDR3 protein: CASSSGSPTTGNGELFF. DNA for the CDR3: TGTGCCAGCAGCTCCGGGTCTCCCACGACGGGGAACGGGGAGCTGTTTTTT. Based on the CDR3 plus reference TRBV5-5 and TRBJ2-2, the full variable domain is DAGVTQSPTHLIKTRGQQVTLRCSPISGHKSVSWYQQVLGQGPQFIFQYYEKEERGRGNFPDRFSARQFPNYSSELNVNALLLGDSALYLCASSSGSPTTGNGELFFGEGSRLTVL.

The chain uses TRBV5-1 and TRBJ2-2, with 14 bases identical to TRBD2. The CDR3 runs 17 residues. Per the germline V gene, CDR1 is SGHRS and CDR2 is YFSETQ. Losses at the gene ends were 4 bases for V and 1 base for J; bases not matched to a gene: 3. In DNA form, the CDR3 reads TGCGCCAGCAGCGCGGGACTAGCGGGGGTGAACACCGGGGAGCTGTTTTTT. Its translation is CASSAGLAGVNTGELFF.

The chain is built from TRBV2 and TRBJ2-5; no clear D. CDR3 size: 14 residues. Germline V lookup: CDR1 SNHLY, CDR2 FYNNEI. Deletions cut 3 bases from V and 0 bases from J, with 8 bases between. The CDR3 DNA follows: TGTGCCAGCAGTGATGGCAGGTACCAAGAGACCCAGTACTTC. Residues: CASSDGRYQETQYF.